This passage covers 19 T cell receptor beta chains from one sample sequenced in a study of cytomegalovirus exposure and HLA in healthy donors. PCR was performed using 60 Vbeta and 13 Jbeta primers. Assay: immunoSEQ multiplex PCR; the TCRdb copy retains only in-frame clones and omits some. The profile covers more than 150,000 clones, with approximately 73% appearing a single time and about 2.5% taken by the ten largest. The sequenced sample was PBMCs. These receptors originate from a woman under 40 in good health and CMV-seropositive.

The chain recombines TRBV2 with TRBJ2-3; 8 bases fit TRBD2. This CDR3 spans 16 amino acids. The germline CDR1 and CDR2 sequences are SNHLY and FYNNEI. Trimming removed 5 bases from V and 2 bases from J; junction bases left unmatched: 9. CDR3 protein: CASSFRLAGLTDTQYF. In DNA form, the CDR3 reads TGTGCCAGCAGTTTCCGGTTAGCGGGACTCACAGATACGCAGTATTTT.

The chain links TRBV9 to TRBJ1-2, with D perhaps matching TRBD1 (5 bases). The CDR3 is 15 residues long. The germline gives CDR1 SGDLS, CDR2 YYNGEE. Trimming pared 0 bases from V and 4 bases from J, leaving 13 bases between. CDR3 loop: CASSVGSGGGYGYTF. The DNA for the CDR3 is TGTGCCAGCAGCGTAGGTTCGGGGGGAGGCTATGGCTACACCTTC.

The V gene is TRBV12-1, the J gene TRBJ2-1; the listed D gene, TRBD2, was not tested against the DNA. TRBV12-1 is annotated as a pseudogene. There are 16 residues in the CDR3. This chain's CDR3 is CASSFVGSGGVNEQFF. In nucleotides, the CDR3 is TGTGCCAGCAGCTTTGTTGGTAGCGGGGGGGTCAATGAGCAGTTCTTC.

V and J are TRBV4-2 and TRBJ2-1; 8 nucleotides line up with TRBD2. The CDR3 covers 16 residues. Trimming removed 0 bases from V and 8 bases from J; junction bases left unmatched: 9. CDR1 LGHNA and CDR2 YNFKEQ come from the germline V gene. Written as DNA, the CDR3 is TGTGCCAGCAGCCAAGAAGGCCGGGGGGGCGGGGATGAGCAGTTCTTC. Translated: CASSQEGRGGGDEQFF.

The chain recombines TRBV5-4 with TRBJ1-4; possibly TRBD1 for D (5 bases). The CDR3 runs 13 residues. CDR1 and CDR2 (germline): SGHNT, YYREEE (reference sequence). V shed 2 bases and J shed 5 bases, with 7 bases lying between them. CDR3 DNA: TGTGCCAGCAGCTTCGACAGAAATGAAAAACTGTTTTTT. Its protein is CASSFDRNEKLFF.

The chain carries TRBV9 and TRBJ2-1; 8 positions match TRBD2. The CDR3 runs to 17 residues. Germline assignment: CDR1 SGDLS and CDR2 YYNGEE. After removal of 3 bases from V and 3 bases from J, the junction contained 11 bases not matched to a gene. The CDR3 sequence is CASSGTAGGHSYNEQFF. The CDR3 DNA is TGTGCCAGCAGCGGAACTGCGGGGGGCCACAGCTACAATGAGCAGTTCTTC.

The chain couples TRBV4-1 to TRBJ2-1, with 11 bases that match TRBD1. V was pared by 0 bases and J by 8 bases, with 3 bases of the junction left unmatched. Germline values: CDR1 MGHRA, CDR2 YSYEKL. The CDR3 totals 15 residues. The CDR3 DNA is TGCGCCAGCAGCCAAGAGGACAGGGGGCTTGATGAGCAGTTCTTC. This sequence encodes CASSQEDRGLDEQFF.

The V call is TRBV9, the J call TRBJ2-2; 9 bases fit TRBD1. V lost 3 bases to trimming and J lost 0 bases; unmatched junction nucleotides: 6. Germline CDR1 is SGDLS and CDR2 is YYNGEE. The CDR3 contains 17 residues. The CDR3 here is CASSAPRDRANTGELFF. Written as DNA, the CDR3 is TGTGCCAGCAGCGCCCCCCGGGACAGGGCGAACACCGGGGAGCTGTTTTTT.

The V and J genes are TRBV7-8 and TRBJ2-2, with D tentatively TRBD2 (5 bases). Germline CDR1 and CDR2: SGHVS and FQNEAQ. This CDR3 contains 15 residues. V was trimmed by 3 bases and J by 6 bases, leaving 14 bases between them. The CDR3: CASSFRGGRAGELFF. The CDR3 DNA reads as TGTGCCAGCAGCTTCCGGGGTGGGCGGGCCGGGGAGCTGTTTTTT.

With regard to this clone: This specimen includes other DNA sequences encoding the same CDR3. The V gene is TRBV6-6, the J gene TRBJ1-4; possible D gene TRBD1, 6 bases. V was pared by 2 bases and J by 0 bases, with 10 bases between. CDR1 is MNHNY and CDR2 is SVGAGI in the germline V gene (reference sequence). There are 16 residues in the CDR3. CDR3 nucleotides: TGTGCCAGCAGTTACCCGGACAGTGCAACTAATGAAAAACTGTTTTTT. Amino acid sequence: CASSYPDSATNEKLFF.

Notes on this clone: At one end the junction does not follow the germline gene, possibly because of a read error. This chain links TRBV7-9 with TRBJ1-2; D possibly corresponds to TRBD1 (5 bases). In germline, CDR1 is SEHNR, CDR2 FQNEAQ (reference sequence). The length of the CDR3 is 15 residues. In DNA, the CDR3 is TGTTCCAGCAGCTTAGACAGCACCGCTAACTATGGCTACACCTTC. Amino acid sequence: CSSSLDSTANYGYTF.

The J gene is TRBJ2-7, the V gene TRBV7-9; TRBD1 agrees at 7 bases. The CDR3 runs to 17 residues. CDR1 is SEHNR and CDR2 is FQNEAQ in the germline V gene (reference sequence). J lost 5 bases, V lost 5 bases, and 18 bases had no gene match. The CDR3 nucleotides read TGTGCCAGCAGCCCAGGGGCGCCGACAGGGAAGCTTGACGAGCAGTACTTC. Its translation is CASSPGAPTGKLDEQYF.

The chain joins TRBV10-2 to TRBJ2-3; 8 nucleotides agree with TRBD2. CDR3 length: 14 amino acids. Trimming removed 4 bases from V and 4 bases from J; junction bases left unmatched: 4. CDR1 WSHSY and CDR2 SAAADI come from the germline V gene. The CDR3 DNA sequence: TGCGCCAGCAGTGGACTAGCGCAGGCAGATACGCAGTATTTT. Protein product: CASSGLAQADTQYF.

This clone was counted between two and nine times. J is TRBJ2-2 and V is TRBV9, with TRBD2 matching 10 bases. The CDR3 is 16 amino acids. CDR1 and CDR2 (germline): SGDLS, YYNGEE. V lost 0 bases, J lost 8 bases, and 7 bases stayed unmatched. The CDR3 is CASSVDSSGGRGELFF. The DNA for the CDR3 is TGTGCCAGCAGCGTAGATTCTAGCGGGGGCCGAGGGGAGCTGTTTTTT.

This rearrangement joins TRBV9 to TRBJ1-3; D unclear. The CDR3 has 16 amino acids. The germline CDR1 and CDR2 sequences are SGDLS and YYNGEE. V was shortened by 2 bases and J by 0 bases, with 12 bases between the two germline ends. The CDR3 DNA reads TGTGCCAGCAGCGTCCAAGGACTGAGCTCTGGAAACACCATATATTTT. This gives the protein CASSVQGLSSGNTIYF.

The chain combines TRBV5-4 with TRBJ2-7, with 7 positions matching TRBD1. Germline V gene data show CDR1 as SGHNT and CDR2 as YYREEE (reference sequence). V gave up 4 bases and J gave up 3 bases; unmatched junction bases: 4. The CDR3 has 13 residues. This CDR3 reads CASSNRGYYEQYF. In nucleotides, the CDR3 is TGTGCCAGCAGCAACAGGGGATACTACGAGCAGTACTTC.

The rearrangement links TRBV11-3 to TRBJ2-1; weak D call: TRBD2 (7 bases). The CDR3 spans 15 residues. CDR1 and CDR2 (germline): SGHNT, YENEEA. The V gene lost 3 bases and the J gene lost 9 bases, with 18 bases spanning the gap. The CDR3 nucleotides read TGTGCCAGCAGCTTCAATGGGGGGGCCTTCAGTGAGCAGTTCTTC. It translates to CASSFNGGAFSEQFF.

The chain's CDR3 is CASSLESSGNTIYF. DNA of the CDR3: TGTGCCAGCAGCTTAGAGAGCTCTGGAAACACCATATATTTT. The V and J genes are TRBV11-3 and TRBJ1-3; D gene uncertain. In germline, CDR1 is SGHNT, CDR2 YENEEA. V lost 0 bases and J 0 bases, leaving 3 bases between the germline ends. This CDR3 contains 14 residues.

The chain's CDR3 is CASSQVGRASLNEQFF. CDR3 coding DNA: TGCGCCAGCAGCCAAGTCGGCAGGGCCTCCCTCAATGAGCAGTTCTTC. V and J are TRBV4-1 and TRBJ2-1; a possible D gene is TRBD1 (5 bases). V gave up 1 base and J gave up 6 bases, with 16 bases separating them. Germline CDR1 reads MGHRA; CDR2 reads YSYEKL. The CDR3 is made up of 16 amino acids.